Listed below are T cell receptor beta chains from one sample, sequenced in a study of blood T cell repertoires in COVID-19. The method was immunoSEQ multiplex PCR; TCRdb's version includes in-frame clones alone and lacks a portion of them. The table shows about 87,000 clones, with about 88% occurring only once. Specimen: peripheral blood. The receptors shown here come from a man aged 35-49 years with acute or convalescent COVID-19. CDR3s leave out the opening cysteine and the closing phenylalanine or tryptophan. The D gene is left open where the match is weak.

v_gene	d_gene	j_gene	CDR3aa
TRBV5-1	TRBD2	TRBJ2-1	ASSLLTSGRANEQF
TRBV7-8	-	TRBJ1-1	ASSLGRDTQAF
TRBV2	-	TRBJ2-6	ASSKTGSGANVLT
TRBV19	TRBD1	TRBJ1-5	ASSAAQGARQPQH
TRBV7-6	TRBD2	TRBJ2-1	ASSLVPKRGGLDEQF
TRBV11-3	-	TRBJ2-7	ASSPLAGFSYEQY
TRBV25-1	TRBD2	TRBJ2-1	ASSGSGGGSEQF
TRBV3-1/TRBV3-2	-	TRBJ2-5	ASSQVQGVETQY
TRBV2	TRBD1	TRBJ2-6	ASTGTGGFGANVLT
TRBV27	-	TRBJ1-2	ASSHRRNPNYGYT
TRBV4-1	-	TRBJ1-5	ASSQVQEPQPQH
TRBV5-6	-	TRBJ1-3	ASSLGQAGSGNTIY
TRBV15	TRBD2	TRBJ2-3	ATSRDLGLAGVGTQY
TRBV10-1	TRBD1	TRBJ2-7	ASSRDRVSYEQY
TRBV20-1	TRBD2	TRBJ2-1	SASSASGYNEQF
TRBV6-5	-	TRBJ1-2	ASSYSDSYGYT
TRBV6-2/TRBV6-3	TRBD1	TRBJ1-1	ASSPRQGAIPNTEAF
TRBV5-1	-	TRBJ2-7	ASREGVSYEQY
TRBV15	TRBD1	TRBJ1-2	ATSRAGQGIYGYT
TRBV5-8	-	TRBJ2-3	ASSLARSTDTQY
TRBV19	TRBD1	TRBJ2-3	ASSRDRETDTQY
TRBV6-6	-	TRBJ2-7	ASSGQLSYEQY
TRBV27	-	TRBJ1-6	ASSLANSPLH
TRBV7-9	-	TRBJ1-3	ASSYYSGTIY
TRBV5-5	-	TRBJ2-2	ASSPRTYFTGELF
TRBV6-5	TRBD1	TRBJ2-7	ASSRTGGNEQY
TRBV14	TRBD1	TRBJ2-1	ASSSRTGGAVHEQF
TRBV7-9	-	TRBJ1-1	ASSPQWEAF
TRBV18	TRBD1	TRBJ1-3	ASSPPTGSSGNTIY
TRBV6-6	TRBD1	TRBJ1-2	ASSYGQGEANYGYT
TRBV19	TRBD2	TRBJ2-2	ASSMTSGYTGELF
TRBV5-1	TRBD1	TRBJ2-7	ASSLSGGSYEQY
TRBV7-6	-	TRBJ2-2	ASSLFAGAGSGELF
TRBV18	-	TRBJ1-5	ASSPEGRNQPQH
TRBV7-9	TRBD2	TRBJ2-1	ASSPRTSGISYNEQF
TRBV7-9	-	TRBJ2-7	ASSLSGNVDEQY
TRBV10-1	-	TRBJ2-7	ASSNNGGLYEQY
TRBV5-5	TRBD1	TRBJ1-2	ASSPTGGNYGYT
TRBV29-1	-	TRBJ2-2	SVEGSGVGTGELF
TRBV2	-	TRBJ1-3	ASNGVRVIGNTIY
TRBV9	-	TRBJ2-1	ASSFRTDSEQF
TRBV5-4	-	TRBJ1-6	ASSPEGGFNSPLH
TRBV24-1	-	TRBJ2-2	ATSDLDSRGTGELF
TRBV6-6	-	TRBJ1-5	ASSYEGDSNQPQH
TRBV19	TRBD1	TRBJ1-5	ASKGGQGWQPQH
TRBV30	-	TRBJ1-5	AWSPGVRSNQPQH
TRBV5-5	-	TRBJ2-1	ASSLEVASFTYNEQF
TRBV29-1	TRBD1	TRBJ1-5	SVVQGRGSNQPQH
TRBV7-9	-	TRBJ1-4	ASSPHSTTNEKLF
TRBV5-5	TRBD2	TRBJ2-1	ASSSMGLAGEGSYNEQF
TRBV12-3/TRBV12-4	TRBD1	TRBJ1-2	ASSLIGGLGYT